Shown below are 26 T cell receptor beta chains from a single sample sequenced in a study of blood T cells in healthy people across ages. The use of a sample-barcoded 5' primer and a J-beta primer mix characterized a second PCR of about 7 to 12 cycles. Using its own MiXCR run on the 5' RACE reads, TCRdb lists one record per CDR3 protein. The sample yields fewer than 900,000 distinct CDR3 sequences, 49% seen once. Sequencing was carried out using blood. The receptors derive from a woman in her fifties or sixties in good health.

The V call is TRBV12-3 or TRBV12-4, the J call TRBJ2-3; 10 nucleotides line up with TRBD1. This CDR3 comprises 17 residues. V lost 4 bases, J lost 4 bases, and 11 bases stayed unmatched. CDR3 protein: CASSSMRTGGRPDTQYF. DNA of the CDR3: TGTGCCAGCAGTTCGATGAGGACAGGGGGTAGGCCAGATACGCAGTATTTT.

This chain links TRBV12-3 or TRBV12-4 with TRBJ2-1; D is possibly TRBD1 (6 bases). The J call may be faulty, since TRBJ2-7 better matches the DNA end. This CDR3 has 14 residues. The DNA for the CDR3 is TGTGCCAGCAGGAGGGGACATTTCTACAATGAGCAGTACTTC. Translated: CASRRGHFYNEQYF.

This clonotype has a single count. This chain connects TRBV20-1 to TRBJ2-3; 8 positions agree with TRBD2. The CDR3 covers 14 residues. From germline, CDR1 is DFQATT and CDR2 SNEGSKA (reference sequence). The V and J ends lost 4 bases and 6 bases, in that order; junction bases with no gene match: 9. DNA for the CDR3: TGCAGTGCTATAGGTAGCGGGGCAAGGGATACGCAGTATTTT. Its protein is CSAIGSGARDTQYF.

This clonotype turned up a few times. The J gene is TRBJ2-3, the V gene TRBV20-1, with a possible D match to TRBD1 (5 bases). The CDR3 runs to 14 residues. CDR1 and CDR2 (germline): DFQATT, SNEGSKA (reference sequence). Trimming shortened V by 0 bases and J by 2 bases, and 9 bases separated the two germline ends. This chain's CDR3 is CSARDYRNTDTQYF. Here the CDR3 DNA reads TGCAGTGCTAGAGATTACAGGAACACAGATACGCAGTATTTT.

The chain joins TRBV5-5 to TRBJ1-2, with D uncertain. The CDR3 spans 15 residues. Germline V lookup: CDR1 SGHKS, CDR2 YYEKEE (reference sequence). Between the trimmed V and J ends, which lost 0 bases and 4 bases, there was a span of 13 bases. CDR3 amino acids: CASSLGRGGPYGYTF. In nucleotides, the CDR3 is TGTGCCAGCAGCTTGGGGCGGGGAGGGCCCTATGGCTACACCTTC.

Many counts were recorded for this clonotype. The chain employs TRBV28 and TRBJ2-7, with D perhaps matching TRBD2 (5 bases). The ends were cut back, 6 bases at V and 2 bases at J, with 5 bases in the middle. This CDR3 contains 11 residues. Germline CDR1 reads MDHEN; CDR2 reads SYDVKM. CDR3 DNA sequence: TGTGCCAGCAGGGGAGCCTACGAGCAGTACTTC. Its protein product is CASRGAYEQYF. Filled out from reference TRBV28 and TRBJ2-7, the complete variable domain reads DVKVTQSSRYLVKRTGEKVFLECVQDMDHENMFWYRQDPGLGLRLIYFSYDVKMKEKGDIPEGYSVSREKKERFSLILESASTNQTSMYLCASRGAYEQYFGPGTRLTVT.

V usage is TRBV25-1 and J usage is TRBJ1-2, with 7 positions matching TRBD1. Germline loops: CDR1 MGHDK, CDR2 SYGVNS. This CDR3 spans 15 amino acids. J was trimmed by 2 bases and V by 6 bases; bases with no gene match: 9. DNA for the CDR3: TGTGCCAGCAGCGCGTACAGGGGCGCGAACTATGGCTACACCTTC. Encoded protein: CASSAYRGANYGYTF.

The J gene is TRBJ1-3, the V gene TRBV2, with unresolved D. V lost 1 base, J lost 0 bases, and 4 bases lay in between. The germline V gene has CDR1 SNHLY and CDR2 FYNNEI. This CDR3 spans 14 amino acids. CDR3 nucleotide sequence: TGTGCCAGCAGTGAAGAGGGCTCTGGAAACACCATATATTTT. Encoded protein: CASSEEGSGNTIYF.

The chain joins TRBV2 to TRBJ2-2, with 13 bases matching TRBD2. Germline CDR1 reads SNHLY; CDR2 reads FYNNEI. The J segment lost 6 bases and the V segment lost 8 bases, leaving 9 bases of the junction unmatched. There are 16 residues in the CDR3. The CDR3 sequence: CASRGTSGRVAGELFF. The DNA of the CDR3 is TGTGCCAGCCGTGGCACTAGCGGGAGGGTGGCCGGGGAGCTGTTTTTT.

Notes on this clonotype: The junction and the germline gene differ at one end; a read error may be behind it. The rearrangement uses TRBV7-7 and TRBJ2-3, with D tentatively TRBD1 (6 bases). The V gene's germline CDR1 is SSHAT and CDR2 FNYEAQ (reference sequence). This CDR3 has 14 amino acids. CDR3 residues: CASSQTGLTDTQYF. In DNA form, the CDR3 reads TGTGCTAGCAGCCAGACAGGTCTCACAGATACGCAGTATTTT. The entire variable domain, with the rest obtained from reference TRBV7-7 and TRBJ2-3, is as follows: GAGVSQSPRYKVTKRGQDVTLRCDPISSHATLYWYQQALGQGPEFLTYFNYEAQPDKSGLPSDRFSAERPEGSISTLTIQRTEQRDSAMYRCASSQTGLTDTQYFGPGTRLTVL.

This clonotype was detected a few times. The chain joins TRBV7-2 to TRBJ2-1; 12 bases are a match to TRBD2. Germline V lookup: CDR1 SGHTA, CDR2 FQGNSA. V was pared by 4 bases and J by 5 bases, with 6 bases of the junction left unmatched. The CDR3 runs 16 residues. As DNA, the CDR3 is TGTGCCAGCAGCTCGCGACTAGCGGGAGTGAACAATGAGCAGTTCTTC. It yields the protein CASSSRLAGVNNEQFF.

This clonotype was counted between two and nine times. V gene TRBV6-2 or TRBV6-3 combines with J gene TRBJ2-5; 8 bases are a match to TRBD2. The DNA end lines up better with TRBJ2-7; the J call may be wrong. Germline-derived CDR1 and CDR2 are MNHEY and SVGEGT. The CDR3 is 16 amino acids. The CDR3 spells CASSPRSSGMFYEQYF. DNA of the CDR3: TGTGCCAGCAGTCCCCGGAGTAGCGGGATGTTCTACGAGCAGTACTTC.

The chain has TRBV20-1 and TRBJ2-1; D may be TRBD1 or TRBD2 (5 bases each). CDR1 is DFQATT, CDR2 SNEGSKA, per germline (reference sequence). This CDR3 is 15 amino acids long. Between the trimmed V and J ends, which lost 3 bases and 9 bases, there was a span of 21 bases. The CDR3 DNA sequence: TGCAGTGCTAGGTCCGGGACCGGCCTCCTTGGTGAGCAGTTCTTC. Translated: CSARSGTGLLGEQFF.

The chain links TRBV7-9 to TRBJ2-7, with 14 bases identical to TRBD2. Germline V CDR1 and CDR2: SEHNR, FQNEAQ (reference sequence). Trimming at V came to 5 bases and at J to 6 bases, leaving 9 bases not matched to a gene. CDR3 size: 16 residues. CDR3 residues: CASSPGLAGVLFEQYF. CDR3 DNA: TGTGCCAGCAGCCCGGGACTAGCGGGAGTATTATTCGAGCAGTACTTC.

This sequence joins TRBV20-1 and TRBJ2-5; 9 bases match TRBD2. There are 13 residues in the CDR3. Germline lookup yields CDR1 DFQATT and CDR2 SNEGSKA (reference sequence). The trim removed 5 bases at V and 11 bases at J, leaving 12 bases unmatched. The CDR3 is CSALGLASNEQYF. DNA of the CDR3: TGCAGTGCTCTAGGACTAGCGAGCAATGAGCAGTACTTC.

The CDR3 reads CASSSLAGGGYNEQYF. The CDR3 DNA reads TGCGCCAGCAGTTCGCTAGCGGGAGGAGGTTACAATGAGCAGTACTTC. The chain combines TRBV5-1 with TRBJ2-1; 11 bases align to TRBD2. TRBJ2-7 explains the end of the DNA better; the J call may be wrong. Germline assignment: CDR1 SGHRS and CDR2 YFSETQ. The CDR3 runs 16 residues.

The V call is TRBV28, the J call TRBJ2-1; 8 bases map to TRBD1. CDR1 and CDR2 from the germline V gene are MDHEN and SYDVKM. This CDR3 contains 15 residues. The V and J ends lost 6 bases and 8 bases, in that order; junction bases with no gene match: 12. The CDR3 reads CASRQGQALGDEQFF. CDR3 coding DNA: TGTGCCAGCAGACAGGGACAGGCACTCGGGGATGAGCAGTTCTTC.

Comment on this clonotype: The junction differs from germline at one of its ends, possibly a read error. This chain links TRBV18 with TRBJ2-1; TRBD2 aligns across 7 bases. The germline V gene encodes CDR1 KGHSH and CDR2 LQKENI. The CDR3 covers 20 residues. The CDR3 DNA is TGTACCAACTCACCACCCAATGCTATAGGACTAGTCAGCGACTACAATCAGCAGTTCTTC. It encodes CTNSPPNAIGLVSDYNQQFF.

This sequence joins TRBV2 and TRBJ1-1; the D gene is possibly TRBD1 (5 bases). Trimming stripped 7 bases from V and 0 bases from J, with 9 bases between. Per germline, CDR1 SNHLY and CDR2 FYNNEI. The CDR3 spans 13 residues. For the CDR3, the DNA is TGTGCCAGCAATGGGGGAATGAACACTGAAGCTTTCTTT. Translation: CASNGGMNTEAFF.

J is TRBJ1-6 and V is TRBV7-9; 11 nucleotides line up with TRBD1. There are 17 residues in the CDR3. Germline lookup yields CDR1 SEHNR and CDR2 FQNEAQ (reference sequence). V shed 11 bases and J 3 bases; nucleotides not matched to a gene: 12. For the CDR3, the DNA is TGTGCCGTCGTTCCGGGACAGGGGGAATTCTATAATTCACCCCTCCACTTT. It specifies CAVVPGQGEFYNSPLHF.

This clonotype was detected a few times. The V call is TRBV7-2, the J call TRBJ1-6, with unresolved D. Germline CDR1 and CDR2: SGHTA and FQGNSA. V lost 1 base and J 9 bases, leaving 10 bases between the germline ends. This CDR3 spans 14 amino acids. CDR3 sequence: CASSLGSGVSPLHF. Written as DNA, the CDR3 is TGTGCCAGCAGCTTAGGTTCCGGCGTTTCACCCCTCCACTTT.

J is TRBJ2-1 and V is TRBV7-3; tentatively, D is TRBD1 or TRBD2 (5 bases each). The V and J ends lost 4 bases and 8 bases respectively, with 24 bases between them. Germline loops: CDR1 SGHTA, CDR2 FQGTGA. This CDR3 is built from 17 residues. The CDR3 nucleotides are TGTGCCAGCAGCTCCCGAGGAGGCGCGCCTCAAGGGGATGAGCAGTTCTTC. Translating it yields CASSSRGGAPQGDEQFF.

This clonotype was seen more than once but under ten times. J is TRBJ1-1 and V is TRBV4-3; the D is unclear. Germline assignment: CDR1 LGHNA and CDR2 YSLEER. The CDR3 runs to 14 residues. V was clipped by 0 bases and J by 5 bases, with 10 bases between them. Here the CDR3 DNA reads TGCGCCAGCAGCCAAGATGGAGGGTATACTGAAGCTTTCTTT. Translating gives CASSQDGGYTEAFF.

CDR3 DNA: TGTGCCAGCAGCTTTATGTCGGGGGTTTGGAATGAGCAGTTCTTC. It codes for CASSFMSGVWNEQFF. The chain is built from TRBV11-2 and TRBJ2-1, with D perhaps matching TRBD2 (6 bases). V was shortened by 3 bases and J by 7 bases, with 16 bases between the two germline ends. Germline V lookup: CDR1 SGHAT, CDR2 FQNNGV. This CDR3 is 15 amino acids long.

This chain uses TRBV20-1 with TRBJ2-7; a possible D gene is TRBD2 (6 bases). Trimming left V 4 bases short and J 3 bases short, with 13 bases between. Germline CDR1 DFQATT, CDR2 SNEGSKA (reference sequence). This CDR3 region has 13 residues. The CDR3 is CSAMPLGGYEQYF. Written as DNA, the CDR3 is TGCAGTGCTATGCCGCTCGGGGGCTACGAGCAGTACTTC.

The genes are TRBV27 and TRBJ1-2; D is unresolved. Germline CDR1 and CDR2: MNHEY and SMNVEV (reference sequence). Trimming removed 2 bases at V and 7 bases at J, with 20 bases between. The CDR3 covers 16 residues. The DNA of the CDR3 is TGTGCCAGCAGTTTAGAGACCCCCAGTCGGTTGGCTGGCTACACCTTC. This translates into CASSLETPSRLAGYTF.